One sample yielded the 24 T cell receptor beta chains listed below, sequenced in a study of blood T cells in healthy people across ages. Using a J-beta primer mix together with a sample-barcoded 5' primer, a second PCR was run for roughly 7 to 12 cycles. One entry per CDR3 protein results from TCRdb running MiXCR on the 5' RACE reads. The sample includes roughly 700,000 distinct CDR3 sequences, 25% of them seen just once. The sample also formed part of further work on T cells of mothers and their children.

Material: blood. The origin of the receptors is a boy aged 5-17 years in good health.

This chain uses TRBV11-1 with TRBJ2-7; no firm D call. The germline gives CDR1 SGHAT, CDR2 FQDESV (reference sequence). This CDR3 is built from 16 residues. The V end lost 1 base, the J end lost 0 bases, and 13 bases lay between the germline ends. CDR3 DNA: TGTGCCAGCAGCTTAGGCTCCCTAGAGTACTCCTACGAGCAGTACTTC. Its protein is CASSLGSLEYSYEQYF.

The chain couples TRBV6-1 to TRBJ2-1, with TRBD1 matching over 10 bases. The trim removed 8 bases at V and 1 base at J, leaving 8 bases unmatched. The CDR3 consists of 16 residues. Germline CDR1 reads MNHNS; CDR2 reads SASEGT. CDR3 protein: CASRDRGWTSYNEQFF. In nucleotides, the CDR3 is TGTGCCAGCCGGGACAGGGGTTGGACGTCCTACAATGAGCAGTTCTTC.

This clonotype was picked up a small number of times. This chain uses TRBV5-1 with TRBJ2-5; D not certain. The last part of the DNA fits TRBJ2-1 better; the J call may be wrong. Germline values: CDR1 SGHRS, CDR2 YFSETQ. This CDR3 contains 14 residues. DNA of the CDR3: TGCGCCAGCAGCTTGCCCGTTCCGGGTAATGAGCAGTTCTTC. Residues: CASSLPVPGNEQFF.

The V call is TRBV11-2, the J call TRBJ1-6; the D is unclear. The CDR3 has 13 residues. Germline V gene lookup returns CDR1 SGHAT and CDR2 FQNNGV. V lost 1 base and J lost 15, with 13 bases in between. CDR3 loop: CASSLVAIRHLHF. CDR3 sequence (DNA): TGTGCCAGCAGCTTAGTGGCCATCCGGCACCTCCACTTT.

The gene calls are TRBV12-3 or TRBV12-4 and TRBJ2-7, with D maybe TRBD1 (6 bases). Trimming cost V 7 bases and J 2 bases, with 15 bases left between them. The CDR3 contains 14 residues. CDR3 sequence reads: CASTRAGVTYEQYF. The DNA for the CDR3 is TGTGCCAGCACCAGGGCAGGGGTTACCTACGAGCAGTACTTC.

A remark on this clonotype: An end of the junction differs from the germline gene, which may be a read error. This chain joins TRBV19 and TRBJ2-5, with D unresolved. The CDR3 is made up of 12 amino acids. Per germline, CDR1 LNHDA and CDR2 SQIVND (reference sequence). CDR3 residues: CASRREDGAPFF. CDR3 nucleotides: TGTGCCAGTAGGCGAGAAGACGGAGCACCGTTCTTC.

In its sample, this clonotype was seen a few times. The rearrangement uses TRBV7-2 and TRBJ2-5; D unresolved. The end of the DNA aligns better with TRBJ2-7, so the J call may be wrong. This CDR3 region has 18 residues. Germline V CDR1 and CDR2: SGHTA, FQGNSA. The CDR3 bases are TGTGCCAGCAGTCTTTATACCCCGCACGGGCAGAGCTCCTACGAGCAGTACTTC. Translating it yields CASSLYTPHGQSSYEQYF.

The chain employs TRBV5-1 and TRBJ2-7, with 14 bases lining up with TRBD2. This CDR3 is 16 amino acids long. Germline trimming cut 3 bases from V and 5 bases from J; bases unmatched to any gene: 7. Per the germline V gene, CDR1 is SGHRS and CDR2 is YFSETQ. The CDR3 loop reads CASSSGLAGVFHEQYF. The CDR3 DNA sequence: TGCGCCAGCAGCTCGGGACTAGCGGGAGTGTTCCACGAGCAGTACTTC.

This clonotype has a handful of counts. The rearrangement joins TRBV7-9 to TRBJ2-3; D ambiguous. Trimming stripped 5 bases from V and 3 bases from J, with 12 bases between. The CDR3 contains 14 residues. Germline values: CDR1 SEHNR, CDR2 FQNEAQ (reference sequence). As DNA, the CDR3 is TGTGCCAGCAGCACTCGTGAAGTTACAGATACGCAGTATTTT. This gives the protein CASSTREVTDTQYF.

There are a few counts of this clonotype. The gene calls are TRBV19 and TRBJ1-5, with 11 positions matching TRBD1. Germline V lookup: CDR1 LNHDA, CDR2 SQIVND (reference sequence). Trimming removed 1 base from V and 1 base from J; junction bases left unmatched: 9. The CDR3 covers 19 residues. This CDR3 reads CASSIVRGTGGESNQPQHF. In DNA form, the CDR3 reads TGTGCCAGTAGTATAGTCCGGGGGACAGGGGGGGAGAGCAATCAGCCCCAGCATTTT.

This chain uses TRBV20-1 with TRBJ2-5; 9 bases line up with TRBD2. The J call is doubtful: the DNA matches TRBJ2-7 better. CDR3 length: 14 residues. CDR1 is DFQATT, CDR2 SNEGSKA, per germline (reference sequence). CDR3 in DNA: TGCAGTGCTCTTAGCGGGGGATCGACCTACGAGCAGTACTTC. Residues: CSALSGGSTYEQYF.

This clonotype was counted between two and nine times. This chain uses TRBV5-5 with TRBJ1-5; D not resolved. The CDR3 runs to 14 residues. V was trimmed by 0 bases and J by 3 bases, leaving 7 bases between them. The germline V gene encodes CDR1 SGHKS and CDR2 YYEKEE (reference sequence). The CDR3 DNA reads TGTGCCAGCAGCTTGGCGGTAGACAATCAGCCCCAGCATTTT. It encodes CASSLAVDNQPQHF.

This chain joins TRBV6-2 or TRBV6-3 and TRBJ1-2; possible D gene TRBD1, 5 bases. V shed 5 bases and J shed 0 bases, with 13 bases lying between them. The CDR3 loop spans 15 amino acids. The germline gives CDR1 MNHEY, CDR2 SVGEGT. The CDR3 DNA is TGTGCCAGCAGTATCGGGGCAGCCGCTAACTATGGCTACACCTTC. Residues: CASSIGAAANYGYTF.

This clonotype appeared a few times. J is TRBJ1-1 and V is TRBV7-8, with no clear D. The V end was cut by 1 base, the J end by 5 bases, with 11 bases between. CDR1 and CDR2 from the germline V gene are SGHVS and FQNEAQ. The CDR3 sequence is 14 residues long. The chain's CDR3 is CASSLGGVGTEAFF. Written as DNA, the CDR3 is TGTGCCAGCAGCTTAGGCGGGGTAGGTACTGAAGCTTTCTTT.

J is TRBJ2-2 and V is TRBV12-3 or TRBV12-4; perhaps TRBD2 as D (5 bases). This CDR3 spans 14 amino acids. The V end was cut by 1 base, the J end by 8 bases, with 11 bases between. CDR3 nucleotides: TGTGCCAGCAGTTTAGGCCCGTGGGAGGGGGAGCTGTTTTTT. Protein: CASSLGPWEGELFF.

This clonotype was seen repeatedly, ten times or more. This sequence joins TRBV4-3 and TRBJ1-1; no clear D gene. Germline CDR1 reads LGHNA; CDR2 reads YSLEER. This CDR3 comprises 13 residues. Between the trimmed V and J ends, which lost 0 bases and 4 bases, there was a span of 6 bases. This CDR3 is CASSQDSGTEAFF. CDR3 coding DNA: TGCGCCAGCAGCCAAGATAGTGGCACTGAAGCTTTCTTT.

This clonotype has just a few counts. The CDR3 bases are TGTGCCAGCGGGGACAGGTTCCTCTTTAACACTGAAGCTTTCTTT. Translating gives CASGDRFLFNTEAFF. V usage is TRBV28 and J usage is TRBJ1-1, with 8 positions matching TRBD1. CDR1 is MDHEN and CDR2 is SYDVKM in the germline V gene. The CDR3 has 15 amino acids. Trimming cost V 8 bases and J 2 bases; bases outside gene matches: 10.

The chain couples TRBV12-3 or TRBV12-4 to TRBJ1-4; 7 positions match TRBD1. The CDR3 runs 13 residues. Losses at the gene ends were 10 bases for V and 7 bases for J; bases not matched to a gene: 9. In DNA form, the CDR3 reads TGTGCCATTGCGGCAGGGGGGGGTGAAAAACTGTTTTTT. Its protein product is CAIAAGGGEKLFF.

This clonotype showed up just a few times. This chain connects TRBV7-8 to TRBJ2-5, with no clear D. The CDR3 has 16 amino acids. In germline, CDR1 is SGHVS, CDR2 FQNEAQ. Trimming removed 4 bases from V and 0 bases from J, with 15 bases in between. CDR3 sequence reads: CASSSGPPSYQETQYF. Here the CDR3 DNA reads TGTGCCAGCAGCTCCGGCCCCCCGTCGTACCAAGAGACCCAGTACTTC.

The chain uses TRBV18 and TRBJ2-3; 7 bases fit TRBD1. The J segment lost 5 bases and the V segment lost 6 bases, leaving 5 bases of the junction unmatched. Germline V lookup: CDR1 KGHSH, CDR2 LQKENI. The CDR3 length is 13 residues. Here the CDR3 reads CASSPNRGDTQYF. CDR3 sequence (DNA): TGTGCCAGCTCGCCAAACAGGGGAGATACGCAGTATTTT.

This clonotype turned up a few times. This rearrangement joins TRBV5-1 to TRBJ2-3, with 8 bases that match TRBD2. The CDR3 length is 15 residues. CDR1 and CDR2 (germline): SGHRS, YFSETQ. The V gene end was trimmed by 2 bases and the J gene end by 4 bases; junction bases not matched to a gene: 6. The CDR3 DNA reads TGCGCCAGCAGCTTCACGGCGGGAGGCGCAGATACGCAGTATTTT. Amino acid sequence: CASSFTAGGADTQYF.

A few counts support this clonotype. The chain joins TRBV28 to TRBJ1-3; no reliable D call. CDR1 MDHEN and CDR2 SYDVKM come from the germline V gene. The CDR3 consists of 16 residues. The ends were cut back, 1 base at V and 1 base at J, with 11 bases in the middle. The CDR3 spells CASSLLSMGSGNTIYF. CDR3 bases: TGTGCCAGCAGTTTATTATCGATGGGATCTGGAAACACCATATATTTT.

This clonotype was seen a few times. V gene TRBV6-2 or TRBV6-3 combines with J gene TRBJ2-3, with D possibly TRBD2 on 7 matching bases. This CDR3 contains 16 residues. With 6 bases removed from V and 2 bases from J, the gap between germline ends came to 18 bases. Germline lookup yields CDR1 MNHEY and CDR2 SVGEGT. In nucleotides, the CDR3 is TGTGCCAGCAGACCCCGGACTAGGGGGACCACAGATACGCAGTATTTT. Amino acids: CASRPRTRGTTDTQYF.

This clonotype was observed a few times. The rearrangement joins TRBV6-2 or TRBV6-3 to TRBJ2-1, with D possibly being TRBD1 (5 bases). The CDR3 spans 13 residues. Germline V gives CDR1 MNHEY, CDR2 SVGEGT. Trimming took 5 bases from V and 4 from J, leaving 9 bases between them. Here the CDR3 reads CASSLTEYNEQFF. CDR3 coding DNA: TGTGCCAGCAGTCTGACAGAGTACAATGAGCAGTTCTTC.